This TCR beta chain was documented in a study of CD8 T cells in Susac syndrome. Study in general: Clinical remission applied to under 10 sequenced Susac syndrome patients, and five or six had active disease.

CDR1 is LNHNV, CDR2 YYDKDF, per germline (reference sequence). The CDR3 loop spans 15 amino acids. V lost 0 bases and J lost 5, with 13 bases in between. Random hexamers were used to reverse transcribe roughly 0.45 to 1 ug of RNA. Amplification of the TCR beta CDR3 was carried out by immunoSEQ multiplex PCR, which spanned a total of 54 Vbeta and 13 Jbeta segments. TCRdb reprocessed the immunoSEQ multiplex PCR reads with MiXCR, giving one entry per CDR3 protein. The sample includes 200,000 to 250,000 distinct CDR3 sequences, about 95% of them seen just once. About this clonotype: Its antigen remains unidentified.

Peripheral blood CD8+ and CD4+ T cells were profiled by TCR beta sequencing. Study observations and caveats: The CD4+ T cell repertoires from Susac syndrome exhibited no clonal expansion.

Sequenced material: CD4+ T cells from PBMCs. This chain connects TRBV15 to TRBJ2-5; perhaps TRBD2 as D (5 bases). The receptor's source is a human donor with Susac syndrome. The CDR3 loop reads CATSRDLRGRETQYF. In DNA, the CDR3 is TGTGCCACCAGCAGAGATTTGAGAGGGCGGGAGACCCAGTACTTC.